This passage covers 21 T cell receptor beta chains from one sample sequenced in a study of shared clonotypes between healthy human individuals. Here immunoSEQ multiplex PCR was the method, and the copy in TCRdb shows in-frame clones only, minus some. In the table there are about 600,000 clones, around 76% of which are singletons. The sequenced material came from PBMCs. The receptors were sampled from a woman in her forties in good health. Some clones in this sample may be carry-over from other donors' samples.

The chain joins TRBV11-2 to TRBJ2-5; 7 nucleotides align to TRBD1. Germline V lookup: CDR1 SGHAT, CDR2 FQNNGV. The CDR3 has 16 residues. The V gene end was trimmed by 5 bases and the J gene end by 1 base; junction bases not matched to a gene: 10. CDR3 DNA: TGTGCCAGCAGCACGTCAAGGACAGGCCCCCAAGAGACCCAGTACTTC. Translation: CASSTSRTGPQETQYF.

The V and J genes are TRBV29-1 and TRBJ1-1; unclear D gene. Per the germline V gene, CDR1 is SQVTM and CDR2 is ANQGSEA. This CDR3 contains 14 residues. Trimming took 2 bases from V and 1 from J, leaving 11 bases between them. Written as DNA, the CDR3 is TGCAGCGTTGAAAAAAGTCTGCAGAACACTGAAGCTTTCTTT. This translates into CSVEKSLQNTEAFF.

This chain joins TRBV5-1 and TRBJ2-7; D remains ambiguous. V lost 0 bases and J 0 bases, leaving 13 bases between the germline ends. This CDR3 region has 16 residues. Germline V gene sequence: CDR1 SGHRS, CDR2 YFSETQ. The CDR3 reads CASSLAPGYLSYEQYF. DNA for the CDR3: TGCGCCAGCAGCTTGGCCCCGGGCTACCTCTCCTACGAGCAGTACTTC. Filled out from reference TRBV5-1 and TRBJ2-7, the complete variable domain reads KAGVTQTPRYLIKTRGQQVTLSCSPISGHRSVSWYQQTPGQGLQFLFEYFSETQRNKGNFPGRFSGRQFSNSRSEMNVSTLELGDSALYLCASSLAPGYLSYEQYFGPGTRLTVT.

For this clone: A much larger clonotype is one base distant, so this may be a read error. Other nucleotide sequences in the sample specify the same CDR3. The chain couples TRBV28 to TRBJ1-5; D possibly corresponds to TRBD1 (5 bases). This CDR3 has 12 amino acids. Germline V gene data show CDR1 as MDHEN and CDR2 as SYDVKM. CDR3 bases: TGCGCCAGCAGGGATCAGGTAGGGCCCCAGCATTTT. It specifies CASRDQVGPQHF.

V gene TRBV4-2 combines with J gene TRBJ1-1; TRBD1 is a possible D gene (5 bases). V dropped 2 bases and J dropped 4 bases, with 11 bases sitting between them. This CDR3 is built from 14 residues. The germline V gene encodes CDR1 LGHNA and CDR2 YNFKEQ. The CDR3: CASSQHGTVTEAFF. The CDR3, as DNA: TGTGCCAGCAGCCAACACGGGACTGTCACTGAAGCTTTCTTT.

The chain couples TRBV27 to TRBJ2-7; a weak D match, TRBD2 (6 bases). CDR1 and CDR2 (germline): MNHEY, SMNVEV (reference sequence). Trimming took 6 bases from V and 3 from J, leaving 12 bases between them. This CDR3 is 13 amino acids long. The CDR3 spells CASSTSGLYEQYF. DNA for the CDR3: TGTGCCAGCAGCACCAGCGGGCTCTACGAGCAGTACTTC.

The chain uses TRBV6-6 and TRBJ2-1; 12 bases agree with TRBD1. This CDR3 has 15 amino acids. The germline CDR1 and CDR2 sequences are MNHNY and SVGAGI (reference sequence). Unmatched junction bases numbered 6, after V lost 5 bases and J lost 7 bases. The CDR3 reads CASSPGTGGWNEQFF. In nucleotides, the CDR3 is TGTGCCAGCAGTCCCGGGACAGGGGGCTGGAATGAGCAGTTCTTC.

In its sample, this clone was seen a few times. J is TRBJ2-2 and V is TRBV7-2; 8 bases are a match to TRBD2. The trim removed 5 bases at V and 7 bases at J, leaving 3 bases unmatched. Germline lookup yields CDR1 SGHTA and CDR2 FQGNSA. This CDR3 has 13 residues. As DNA, the CDR3 is TGTGCCAGCAGCCGAGGGACTAGCGGGGAGCTGTTTTTT. Translating it yields CASSRGTSGELFF.

Ten or more counts support this clone. DNA of the CDR3: TGCAGCGTATCTTGGTCGGGACAGGGGAGTAAAGAGACCCAGTACTTC. This encodes CSVSWSGQGSKETQYF. The chain is built from TRBV29-1 and TRBJ2-5; the match to TRBD1 covers 10 bases. This CDR3 spans 16 amino acids. Germline loops: CDR1 SQVTM, CDR2 ANQGSEA. Losses at the gene ends were 6 bases for V and 3 bases for J; bases not matched to a gene: 13.

The chain joins TRBV6-6 to TRBJ2-3, with D hard to call. CDR3 length: 11 residues. Trimming took off 5 bases at V and 0 bases at J, with 0 bases between the two ends. Germline lookup yields CDR1 MNHNY and CDR2 SVGAGI (reference sequence). CDR3 DNA: TGTGCCAGCAGTAGCACAGATACGCAGTATTTT. It encodes CASSSTDTQYF.

This rearrangement joins TRBV9 to TRBJ2-1, with D tentatively TRBD1 or TRBD2 (6 bases each). The V gene's germline CDR1 is SGDLS and CDR2 YYNGEE. Trimming removed 0 bases from V and 4 bases from J, with 11 bases in between. The CDR3 contains 15 residues. CDR3 sequence (DNA): TGTGCCAGCAGCGTAGCTACGGGGGCTTACAATGAGCAGTTCTTC. As protein: CASSVATGAYNEQFF.

The chain is built from TRBV30 and TRBJ1-3; D unresolved. The germline V gene has CDR1 GTSNPN and CDR2 SVGIG (reference sequence). With 4 bases removed from V and 0 bases from J, the gap between germline ends came to 13 bases. The CDR3 covers 15 residues. The chain's CDR3 is CAWNPWPSSGNTIYF. Here the CDR3 DNA reads TGTGCCTGGAACCCTTGGCCTAGCTCTGGAAACACCATATATTTT.

The chain uses TRBV11-2 and TRBJ2-3; 7 bases map to TRBD2. With V trimmed by 1 base and J by 4 bases, 8 bases remained unmatched. CDR1 SGHAT and CDR2 FQNNGV come from the germline V gene. The CDR3 spans 16 residues. The CDR3 region is CASSLVGSGWADTQYF. CDR3 DNA: TGTGCCAGCAGCTTAGTAGGTAGCGGGTGGGCAGATACGCAGTATTTT. The complete variable domain, with remaining parts taken from reference TRBV11-2 and TRBJ2-3, reads EAGVAQSPRYKIIEKRQSVAFWCNPISGHATLYWYQQILGQGPKLLIQFQNNGVVDDSQLPKDRFSAERLKGVDSTLKIQPAKLEDSAVYLCASSLVGSGWADTQYFGPGTRLTVL.

V gene TRBV6-1 combines with J gene TRBJ1-3; TRBD1 matches 7 bases. V was pared by 1 base and J by 4 bases, with 7 bases of the junction left unmatched. Germline CDR1 MNHNS, CDR2 SASEGT. CDR3 length equals 16 residues. CDR3 bases: TGTGCCAGCAGTGAAGTAGGGGGCAGGGGAGGAAACACCATATATTTT. Protein product: CASSEVGGRGGNTIYF.

A remark on this clone: A read error likely explains this, since a far larger clone differs by one base. Different DNA sequences within this sample yield the same CDR3. The chain couples TRBV29-1 to TRBJ1-2; D may be TRBD1 (5 bases). Per the germline V gene, CDR1 is SQVTM and CDR2 is ANQGSEA. This CDR3 comprises 15 residues. CDR3 bases: TGCAGCGTTGATGGAGGGGCAAGAGCTAACTATGGTTACACCTTC. Translated, it gives CSVDGGARANYGYTF.

This chain connects TRBV11-2 to TRBJ1-1; D is unresolved. The V end lost 0 bases, the J end lost 10 bases, and 12 bases lay between the germline ends. Per the germline V gene, CDR1 is SGHAT and CDR2 is FQNNGV. This CDR3 region has 13 residues. CDR3 sequence (DNA): TGTGCCAGCAGCTTAGACAGCGGACGAAGAGCTTTCTTT. Amino acids: CASSLDSGRRAFF.

The chain combines TRBV28 with TRBJ2-7, with D possibly being TRBD2 (6 bases). V lost 3 bases to trimming and J lost 2 bases, with 11 bases between them. This CDR3 is 14 amino acids long. Germline V gene data show CDR1 as MDHEN and CDR2 as SYDVKM. CDR3 coding DNA: TGTGCCAGCAGTTTGGGGGGAACCCCCTACGAGCAGTACTTC. It is translated as CASSLGGTPYEQYF.

V is TRBV7-8 and J is TRBJ1-5; D unclear. Germline V gene sequence: CDR1 SGHVS, CDR2 FQNEAQ. CDR3 length: 12 residues. V was trimmed by 7 bases and J by 4 bases, leaving 8 bases between them. The CDR3 sequence is CASMGLNQPQHF. The CDR3 DNA is TGTGCCAGCATGGGTTTGAATCAGCCCCAGCATTTT.

Only a few counts were recorded for this clone. The chain employs TRBV5-8 and TRBJ2-7; 10 nucleotides agree with TRBD2. Germline trimming cut 3 bases from V and 5 bases from J; bases unmatched to any gene: 8. CDR1 is SGHTS, CDR2 YDEGEE, per germline. This CDR3 is built from 15 residues. Here the CDR3 DNA reads TGTGCCAGCAGCTCCGGGACTAGCGTCAGTAACGAGCAGTACTTC. This encodes CASSSGTSVSNEQYF.

A remark on this clone: This likely came from a read error, as a far larger clone is one base away. The gene calls are TRBV5-1 and TRBJ1-4; D may be TRBD1 (6 bases). Per germline, CDR1 SGHRS and CDR2 YFSETQ. Trimming shortened V by 1 base and J by 0 bases, and 10 bases separated the two germline ends. CDR3 size: 16 residues. The CDR3 reads CASSLRTASTNEKLFF. The CDR3 bases are TGCGCCAGCAGCTTGAGGACAGCATCAACTAATGAAAAACTGTTTTTT. The entire variable domain, with the rest obtained from reference TRBV5-1 and TRBJ1-4, is as follows: KAGVTQTPRYLIKTRGQQVTLSCSPISGHRSVSWYQQTPGQGLQFLFEYFSETQRNKGNFPGRFSGRQFSNSRSEMNVSTLELGDSALYLCASSLRTASTNEKLFFGSGTQLSVL.

The V and J genes are TRBV28 and TRBJ2-7; the match to TRBD1 covers 11 bases. The CDR3 runs 16 residues. Germline CDR1 reads MDHEN; CDR2 reads SYDVKM. V lost 5 bases and J lost 2; bases outside the gene matches: 8. The CDR3 region is CASSKRTGGLAYEQYF. CDR3 DNA: TGTGCCAGCAGTAAAAGGACAGGGGGCCTAGCCTACGAGCAGTACTTC.